What follows is one T cell receptor beta chain and its context. The data were taken from a study of blood T cell repertoires in COVID-19. The wider study: Samples taken during acute and convalescent COVID-19 were collected in the United States, Italy and Spain. T cells, B-cell-depleted T cells, or PBMCs supplied cDNA or gDNA.

Authors' processing steps: For nucleated cells, counts were estimated from reference gene primer amplification. Repertoires were generated with immunoSEQ multiplex PCR, while TCRdb's copy carries only in-frame clones and drops some. V, J and clone size were drawn from that table, and D and trimming were deduced from the DNA. This table has 200,000 to 250,000 clones, 84% appearing once. This CDR3 comprises 14 residues. The trim removed 3 bases at V and 7 bases at J, leaving 5 bases unmatched. Germline V CDR1 and CDR2: LNHDA, SQIVND (reference sequence). Sequenced: peripheral blood. The TCR sequence derives from a man aged 25-40 years with active or convalescent COVID-19. The chain carries TRBV19 and TRBJ2-7; 11 positions match TRBD1. The CDR3 DNA is TGTGCCAGTAGTATCACAGGGACAGGGGGTGAGCAGTACTTC. Its translation: CASSITGTGGEQYF.